This T cell receptor beta chain came from a study of blood T cell repertoires in COVID-19. Study information: Samples of COVID-19 (acute and convalescent) were obtained from the United States, Italy and Spain. T cells, B-cell-depleted T cells, or PBMCs provided the cDNA or gDNA that served as material.

V lost 6 bases, J lost 1 base, and 8 bases stayed unmatched. This CDR3 contains 15 residues. CDR1 and CDR2 from the germline V gene are MNHEY and SVGEGT. Per the original data handling: Counts of nucleated cells, estimated from reference gene primer amplification, were obtained. The table came from immunoSEQ multiplex PCR; TCRdb's copy has only in-frame clones and leaves some out. D and trimming were read from the DNA, whereas the V and J calls and clone size are those reported in that table. The sample carries 150,000 to 200,000 clones, around nine tenths recorded once. V gene TRBV6-2 or TRBV6-3 combines with J gene TRBJ2-7; the match to TRBD2 covers 8 bases. The origin of this receptor is a young man with active or convalescent COVID-19. The source material was peripheral blood. CDR3 nucleotides: TGTGCCAGCAGCCCCTCTAGCGGGCCTTCCTACGAGCAGTACTTC. Residues: CASSPSSGPSYEQYF.